These 14 T cell receptor beta chains originate from one sample sequenced in a study of OX40 agonist ivuxolimab in advanced cancers. Libraries were built with the immunoSEQ multiplex PCR assay. In its TCRdb copy, this immuneACCESS table keeps in-frame sequences only and misses some clones. Where compared with another copy, unresolved V genes explain less than half of these, and the others have no known cause. This sample comprises about 50,000 clones, about nine tenths of them detected only once. The ten largest clones represent 3.6% of the sample. The sequenced sample was CD4+ or CD8+ T cells sorted from blood, obtained in a trial of the OX40 agonist ivuxolimab. The source of these receptors is an adult with an advanced solid tumor such as melanoma, head and neck, liver or kidney cancer.

The chain recombines TRBV20-1 with TRBJ2-1, with 7 bases matching TRBD2. The V gene's germline CDR1 is DFQATT and CDR2 SNEGSKA (reference sequence). This CDR3 region has 11 residues. Losses at the gene ends were 6 bases for V and 12 bases for J; bases not matched to a gene: 8. Here the CDR3 reads CSAKLAQGQFF. The CDR3 bases are TGCAGTGCCAAACTAGCGCAGGGGCAGTTCTTC.

In its sample, this clone was seen a few times. V usage is TRBV7-6 and J usage is TRBJ1-1, with TRBD1 matching 9 bases. CDR1 SGHVS and CDR2 FNYEAQ come from the germline V gene. Trimming removed 5 bases from V and 0 bases from J; junction bases left unmatched: 4. The CDR3 sequence is 15 residues long. The CDR3 nucleotides read TGTGCCAGCAGCCAAGGACAGGGGATGAACACTGAAGCTTTCTTT. Residues: CASSQGQGMNTEAFF.

The genes are TRBV6-1 and TRBJ1-6; possible D gene TRBD1, 5 bases. The CDR3 covers 14 residues. Trimming removed 2 bases at V and 5 bases at J, with 7 bases between. Germline V lookup: CDR1 MNHNS, CDR2 SASEGT. The CDR3 region is CASSERGHNSPLHF. The DNA of the CDR3 is TGTGCCAGCAGTGAAAGGGGCCATAATTCACCCCTCCACTTT.

This chain joins TRBV19 and TRBJ1-4, with no clear D. Trimming left V 8 bases short and J 0 bases short, with 25 bases between. Germline lookup yields CDR1 LNHDA and CDR2 SQIVND (reference sequence). The CDR3 covers 19 residues. CDR3 bases: TGTGCCAGTTCCAATCGGGCCCTATCTCTTCTTGCAACTAATGAAAAACTGTTTTTT. As protein: CASSNRALSLLATNEKLFF.

The rearrangement joins TRBV5-8 to TRBJ2-7, with D possibly TRBD2 on 6 matching bases. CDR3 length: 16 residues. Germline lookup yields CDR1 SGHTS and CDR2 YDEGEE. V shed 7 bases and J shed 3 bases, with 23 bases lying between them. The CDR3 sequence: CASRTGGLTFYYEQYF. CDR3 in DNA: TGTGCCAGCCGGACCGGGGGACTTACATTTTACTACGAGCAGTACTTC.

The V gene is TRBV5-1, the J gene TRBJ2-5; D is ambiguous. Germline V CDR1 and CDR2: SGHRS, YFSETQ. The germline V and J ends were trimmed by 0 bases and 1 base, with 7 bases remaining between them. This CDR3 is 14 amino acids long. CDR3 in amino acids: CASSLEGTQETQYF. DNA for the CDR3: TGCGCCAGCAGCTTGGAGGGCACCCAAGAGACCCAGTACTTC.

The CDR3 nucleotides read TGCGCCAGCAGCCAAGATTTGTACATGGAGGGTCGAAAAAGTGGCTACACCTTC. Translating it yields CASSQDLYMEGRKSGYTF. V gene TRBV4-1 combines with J gene TRBJ1-2, with unresolved D. The CDR3 runs to 18 residues. From germline, CDR1 is MGHRA and CDR2 YSYEKL. V shed 0 bases and J shed 7 bases, with 24 bases lying between them.

The genes are TRBV28 and TRBJ2-3; D unclear. V was pared by 3 bases and J by 0 bases, with 7 bases between. The CDR3 totals 14 residues. Germline V gene data show CDR1 as MDHEN and CDR2 as SYDVKM. In DNA, the CDR3 is TGTGCCAGCAGTTTCCCTAGGAGCACAGATACGCAGTATTTT. Protein sequence: CASSFPRSTDTQYF.

The genes are TRBV7-8 and TRBJ1-5, with D perhaps matching TRBD1 (5 bases). This CDR3 is 14 amino acids long. Germline V gene data show CDR1 as SGHVS and CDR2 as FQNEAQ. Deletions cut 5 bases from V and 4 bases from J, with 12 bases between. CDR3 in DNA: TGTGCCAGCAGCGAAAGGTGGGGGAATCAGCCCCAGCATTTT. Translated: CASSERWGNQPQHF.

The chain joins TRBV2 to TRBJ1-3, with TRBD1 matching 10 bases. The V and J ends lost 6 bases and 4 bases, in that order; junction bases with no gene match: 6. Germline-derived CDR1 and CDR2 are SNHLY and FYNNEI. This CDR3 region has 15 residues. CDR3 bases: TGTGCCAGCAGATCGACAGGGGGCATCGGAAACACCATATATTTT. Amino acids: CASRSTGGIGNTIYF.

The table lists this clone with a few counts. The J gene is TRBJ1-2, the V gene TRBV11-3, with 9 bases that match TRBD1. This CDR3 region has 12 residues. Germline CDR1 is SGHNT and CDR2 is YENEEA. V gave up 4 bases and J gave up 10 bases; unmatched junction bases: 4. The CDR3 nucleotides read TGTGCCAGCAGCTCGGGACAGGGCGACTACACCTTC. This sequence encodes CASSSGQGDYTF.

The chain joins TRBV10-3 to TRBJ2-2; D gene unclear. Germline V CDR1 and CDR2: ENHRY, SYGVKD. Deletions cut 8 bases from V and 7 bases from J, with 14 bases between. CDR3 length equals 13 residues. DNA of the CDR3: TGTGCCATCGCGTTCCGGGCTGACGGGGAGCTGTTTTTT. Translation: CAIAFRADGELFF.

The chain links TRBV11-3 to TRBJ2-1; possible D gene TRBD1, 6 bases. With 0 bases removed from V and 4 bases from J, the gap between germline ends came to 10 bases. Germline V gene data show CDR1 as SGHNT and CDR2 as YENEEA. The CDR3 consists of 15 residues. CDR3 in amino acids: CASSLETGLYNEQFF. The CDR3 DNA is TGTGCCAGCAGCTTAGAAACAGGGCTGTACAATGAGCAGTTCTTC.

V usage is TRBV5-6 and J usage is TRBJ2-5, with 9 bases identical to TRBD2. J lost 7 bases, V lost 4 bases, and 8 bases had no gene match. The CDR3 covers 14 residues. From germline, CDR1 is SGHDT and CDR2 YYEEEE. CDR3: CASSRRLAVMTQYF. As DNA, the CDR3 is TGTGCCAGCAGCCGAAGACTAGCGGTCATGACCCAGTACTTC.